Sequencing of this T cell receptor (beta chain) was carried out in a study of blood T cell repertoires in COVID-19. Germline CDR1 reads SGHVS; CDR2 reads FQNEAQ. V lost 3 bases to trimming and J lost 4 bases, with 12 bases between them. CDR3 length equals 15 residues. Assay: immunoSEQ multiplex PCR; the TCRdb copy retains only in-frame clones and omits some. The sample comprises 150,000 to 200,000 clones, 70% to 90% of which are singletons, and roughly 7.3% rests with the top ten. The sample comprised peripheral blood. The origin of this receptor is a woman older than 75 in a cohort sampled during active or convalescent COVID-19. The rearrangement links TRBV7-8 to TRBJ1-4; D not resolved. The CDR3 DNA reads as TGTGCCAGCAGCTTGACCAGTGGAGATAATGAAAAACTGTTTTTT. This gives the protein CASSLTSGDNEKLFF.